This passage covers 26 T cell receptor beta chains from one sample sequenced in a study of a mutant IDH1 vaccine in newly diagnosed glioma. Assay: immunoSEQ multiplex PCR; the TCRdb copy retains only in-frame clones and omits some. The sample shows tens of thousands of clones, about three quarters of them seen only once. Stated time point: baseline, week 1 (first vaccination visit). The treatment is: pre-vaccination baseline after standard-of-care therapy. Sample: PBMCs, taken from a glioma patient treated with radiotherapy, temozolomide or both. The origin of the receptors is a woman between 40 and 55 years old with glioma.

This chain joins TRBV4-2 and TRBJ2-7, with D possibly matching TRBD1 (7 bases). In germline, CDR1 is LGHNA, CDR2 YNFKEQ. Trimming removed 2 bases from V and 1 base from J, with 18 bases in between. The CDR3 has 17 amino acids. CDR3: CASSQRQGRGLSYEQYF. The DNA of the CDR3 is TGTGCCAGCAGCCAAAGACAGGGCAGGGGACTTTCCTACGAGCAGTACTTC.

The chain has TRBV6-5 and TRBJ2-1, with D possibly being TRBD2 (7 bases). The CDR3 is 16 amino acids. Germline loops: CDR1 MNHEY, CDR2 SVGAGI. Trimming left V 4 bases short and J 3 bases short, with 16 bases between. In DNA form, the CDR3 reads TGTGCCAGCAGTTCCAGACTAGGGGGGGGCTACAATGAGCAGTTCTTC. This translates into CASSSRLGGGYNEQFF.

This chain uses TRBV6-1 with TRBJ1-2; D not certain. Per germline, CDR1 MNHNS and CDR2 SASEGT. V shed 10 bases and J shed 2 bases, with 20 bases lying between them. This CDR3 contains 15 residues. The CDR3 here is CATWVGALDNYGYTF. In DNA, the CDR3 is TGTGCCACTTGGGTTGGAGCACTCGACAACTATGGCTACACCTTC.

This clone was seen more than once but under ten times. V usage is TRBV4-2 and J usage is TRBJ1-6, with 7 bases identical to TRBD1. The junction had 8 bases not matched to a gene; V was cut back by 1 base and J by 8 bases. The CDR3 is made up of 16 amino acids. Germline V gives CDR1 LGHNA, CDR2 YNFKEQ. The CDR3 region is CASSQVEGALDSPLHF. CDR3 DNA sequence: TGTGCCAGCAGCCAAGTGGAGGGGGCGCTTGATTCACCCCTCCACTTT.

V usage is TRBV6-5 and J usage is TRBJ1-2; TRBD1 is a possible D gene (5 bases). The V gene lost 2 bases and the J gene lost 6 bases, with 7 bases spanning the gap. The CDR3 consists of 12 residues. CDR1 is MNHEY and CDR2 is SVGAGI in the germline V gene. DNA of the CDR3: TGTGCCAGCAGTTACCGGGGGAATGGCTACACCTTC. Protein: CASSYRGNGYTF.

The chain joins TRBV5-6 to TRBJ2-7, with D perhaps TRBD2 (6 bases). The CDR3 consists of 16 residues. In germline, CDR1 is SGHDT, CDR2 YYEEEE. V was cut by 4 bases and J by 5 bases, with 22 bases left in between. The CDR3 region has the DNA TGTGCCAGCAGCGGGAGGACGGGGAGTAAAAGGAACGAGCAGTACTTC. Translated, it gives CASSGRTGSKRNEQYF. Using reference TRBV5-6 and TRBJ2-7 for the parts outside the CDR3, the full variable domain is DAGVTQSPTHLIKTRGQQVTLRCSPKSGHDTVSWYQQALGQGPQFIFQYYEEEERQRGNFPDRFSGHQFPNYSSELNVNALLLGDSALYLCASSGRTGSKRNEQYFGPGTRLTVT.

The J gene is TRBJ1-2, the V gene TRBV19; tentative D call: TRBD1 (5 bases). V was pared by 2 bases and J by 0 bases, with 25 bases between. In germline, CDR1 is LNHDA, CDR2 SQIVND (reference sequence). The CDR3 extends over 20 amino acids. The CDR3 loop reads CASSIPRGRGPRGSNYGYTF. The CDR3, as DNA: TGTGCCAGTAGTATACCTCGAGGTAGGGGACCGAGGGGCTCTAACTATGGCTACACCTTC.

The CDR3 DNA reads TGTGCCAGCCAAAGGGGCGGGGGCCACAATGAGCAGTTCTTC. It specifies CASQRGGGHNEQFF. The chain uses TRBV6-1 and TRBJ2-1, with D tentatively TRBD2 (7 bases). Per germline, CDR1 MNHNS and CDR2 SASEGT. The CDR3 runs 14 residues. The V end lost 8 bases, the J end lost 5 bases, and 16 bases lay between the germline ends.

J is TRBJ2-7 and V is TRBV6-5; D gene uncertain. The V gene lost 3 bases and the J gene lost 3 bases, with 15 bases spanning the gap. This CDR3 region has 15 residues. Per the germline V gene, CDR1 is MNHEY and CDR2 is SVGAGI. The DNA for the CDR3 is TGTGCCAGCAGTTATTTACTCGGCGCCGGCTACGAGCAGTACTTC. Protein product: CASSYLLGAGYEQYF.

The chain combines TRBV25-1 with TRBJ1-6; D is possibly TRBD1 (6 bases). In germline, CDR1 is MGHDK, CDR2 SYGVNS. The CDR3 runs 15 residues. V was pared by 0 bases and J by 11 bases, with 14 bases between. The CDR3 sequence is CASSEYGGRVAPLHF. CDR3 sequence (DNA): TGTGCCAGCAGTGAATACGGGGGGCGCGTAGCACCCCTCCACTTT.

V is TRBV30 and J is TRBJ1-2; TRBD1 is a possible D gene (6 bases). The germline V and J ends were trimmed by 5 bases and 2 bases, with 18 bases remaining between them. The CDR3 contains 15 residues. The germline V gene has CDR1 GTSNPN and CDR2 SVGIG (reference sequence). Written as DNA, the CDR3 is TGTGCCTGGGCCCCTCAGGGGAGTCTAAACTATGGCTACACCTTC. Translated: CAWAPQGSLNYGYTF. The whole variable domain, filled in from reference TRBV30 and TRBJ1-2, reads SQTIHQWPATLVQPVGSPLSLECTVEGTSNPNLYWYRQAAGRGLQLLFYSVGIGQISSEVPQNLSASRPQDRQFILSSKKLLLSDSGFYLCAWAPQGSLNYGYTFGSGTRLTVV.

The rearrangement joins TRBV7-4 to TRBJ1-2, with 7 bases identical to TRBD1. CDR1 is SGHVT, CDR2 SQSDAQ, per germline. Trimming removed 7 bases from V and 7 bases from J; junction bases left unmatched: 18. The CDR3 loop spans 16 amino acids. CDR3 bases: TGTGCCAGCATCTTTTCGGGAGACAGGGCCTCACGTGGCTACACCTTC. Translation gives CASIFSGDRASRGYTF.

This chain connects TRBV5-1 to TRBJ1-6; D is ambiguous. This CDR3 is 13 amino acids long. The V gene's germline CDR1 is SGHRS and CDR2 YFSETQ. Trimming stripped 3 bases from V and 13 bases from J, with 14 bases between. CDR3 residues: CASSSSLDEPLHF. The DNA of the CDR3 is TGCGCCAGCAGCTCGTCGTTAGATGAGCCCCTCCACTTT.

This rearrangement joins TRBV11-2 to TRBJ2-2, with 10 bases identical to TRBD2. V shed 6 bases, J shed 0 bases, and the junction held 10 bases outside the gene matches. Germline loops: CDR1 SGHAT, CDR2 FQNNGV. This CDR3 comprises 18 residues. This CDR3 is CASSKTGLAQANTGELFF. The CDR3 bases are TGTGCCAGCAGTAAAACGGGACTAGCGCAAGCGAACACCGGGGAGCTGTTTTTT.

Here the CDR3 DNA reads TGCGCCAGCAGCCAAGAGCGGGGGATTGAGCAGTTCTTC. Translating it yields CASSQERGIEQFF. V and J are TRBV4-1 and TRBJ2-1; 7 bases agree with TRBD2. Germline-derived CDR1 and CDR2 are MGHRA and YSYEKL. V was pared by 0 bases and J by 9 bases, with 2 bases of the junction left unmatched. The CDR3 contains 13 residues.

This chain connects TRBV18 to TRBJ1-1, with 7 bases that match TRBD1. Germline CDR1 is KGHSH and CDR2 is LQKENI. The V gene end was trimmed by 2 bases and the J gene end by 3 bases; junction bases not matched to a gene: 3. This CDR3 comprises 14 residues. The CDR3 loop is CASSPAGGDTEAFF. DNA for the CDR3: TGTGCCAGCTCACCAGCAGGGGGAGACACTGAAGCTTTCTTT.

The chain couples TRBV2 to TRBJ2-7; the match to TRBD2 covers 7 bases. Per germline, CDR1 SNHLY and CDR2 FYNNEI. Losses at the gene ends were 7 bases for V and 0 bases for J; bases not matched to a gene: 6. The CDR3 covers 14 residues. CDR3 coding DNA: TGTGCCAGCAACAGCGGGGCCTCCTCCTACGAGCAGTACTTC. It yields the protein CASNSGASSYEQYF.

The V call is TRBV10-3, the J call TRBJ1-2; 8 bases align to TRBD1. Trimming at V came to 7 bases and at J to 8 bases, leaving 6 bases not matched to a gene. This CDR3 is built from 12 residues. Germline lookup yields CDR1 ENHRY and CDR2 SYGVKD. In DNA form, the CDR3 reads TGTGCCATCATGGTAGGACAGGGAGGCTACACCTTC. Amino acids: CAIMVGQGGYTF.

The chain couples TRBV6-1 to TRBJ2-5; D possibly uses TRBD1 or TRBD2 (5 bases each). Trimming cost V 4 bases and J 5 bases, with 17 bases left between them. CDR3 length equals 15 residues. From germline, CDR1 is MNHNS and CDR2 SASEGT. CDR3 nucleotides: TGTGCCAGCAGTGCCTCAATGGGGGTGTGGGAGACCCAGTACTTC. It yields the protein CASSASMGVWETQYF.

The chain combines TRBV4-1 with TRBJ1-1; D not certain. V was shortened by 5 bases and J by 1 base, with 11 bases between the two germline ends. CDR1 is MGHRA, CDR2 YSYEKL, per germline. The CDR3 runs to 14 residues. The CDR3 nucleotides read TGCGCCAGCAGCTACCGCTCGGGGAACACTGAAGCTTTCTTT. Protein: CASSYRSGNTEAFF.

The chain recombines TRBV19 with TRBJ1-1, with 9 nucleotides matching TRBD1. This CDR3 has 17 residues. V lost 2 bases, J lost 0 bases, and 7 bases stayed unmatched. Germline V CDR1 and CDR2: LNHDA, SQIVND (reference sequence). Written as DNA, the CDR3 is TGTGCCAGTAGTATAACTGGGACAGGGCCCTTGAACACTGAAGCTTTCTTT. Amino acid sequence: CASSITGTGPLNTEAFF. The full variable domain, its missing parts supplied by reference TRBV19 and TRBJ1-1, is DGGITQSPKYLFRKEGQNVTLSCEQNLNHDAMYWYRQDPGQGLRLIYYSQIVNDFQKGDIAEGYSVSREKKESFPLTVTSAQKNPTAFYLCASSITGTGPLNTEAFFGQGTRLTVV.

The chain joins TRBV5-1 to TRBJ1-2; 8 bases line up with TRBD1. Per germline, CDR1 SGHRS and CDR2 YFSETQ. This CDR3 has 14 amino acids. V was clipped by 4 bases and J by 6 bases; unmatched bases: 8. CDR3 sequence (DNA): TGCGCCAGCAGCCAATCCGGCAGGGGGCATGGCTACACCTTC. Amino acids: CASSQSGRGHGYTF.

The chain has TRBV25-1 and TRBJ2-1; 7 nucleotides line up with TRBD1. Trimming removed 4 bases from V and 7 bases from J; junction bases left unmatched: 16. CDR1 is MGHDK, CDR2 SYGVNS, per germline. This CDR3 has 17 amino acids. The CDR3 sequence is CASSGNSEDRDRNEQFF. In DNA, the CDR3 is TGTGCCAGCAGTGGCAACAGCGAAGACAGGGATAGGAATGAGCAGTTCTTC.

The V gene is TRBV19, the J gene TRBJ1-5; D gene ambiguous. The CDR3 is 14 amino acids. Germline CDR1 and CDR2: LNHDA and SQIVND (reference sequence). V lost 5 bases to trimming and J lost 6 bases, with 14 bases between them. As DNA, the CDR3 is TGTGCCAGTAGTCCGGAAGGGTGGGCTCAGCCCCAGCATTTT. This codes for CASSPEGWAQPQHF.

The V and J genes are TRBV5-1 and TRBJ1-1; possibly TRBD1 for D (6 bases). V lost 0 bases and J lost 4, with 16 bases in between. Looked up from germline, CDR1 is SGHRS and CDR2 is YFSETQ. The CDR3 is made up of 16 amino acids. The CDR3 DNA reads TGCGCCAGCAGCTTGGCTGAACAACAAGGGGGCACTGAAGCTTTCTTT. Translating it yields CASSLAEQQGGTEAFF. The whole variable domain, remainder taken from reference TRBV5-1 and TRBJ1-1, is KAGVTQTPRYLIKTRGQQVTLSCSPISGHRSVSWYQQTPGQGLQFLFEYFSETQRNKGNFPGRFSGRQFSNSRSEMNVSTLELGDSALYLCASSLAEQQGGTEAFFGQGTRLTVV.

The CDR3 region has the DNA TGTGCCAGCTCACCACCAGGGGGTCAGCAAGAGACCCAGTACTTC. This codes for CASSPPGGQQETQYF. The rearrangement uses TRBV18 and TRBJ2-5; D may be TRBD1 (6 bases). V shed 0 bases and J shed 2 bases, with 10 bases lying between them. Germline values: CDR1 KGHSH, CDR2 LQKENI. The CDR3 consists of 15 residues.